Below, 29 T cell receptor beta chains from the same sample are listed, as sequenced in a study of T cells expressing NK-cell markers. Using the 5' RACE reads, TCRdb records one entry per CDR3 protein without DNA. This repertoire includes some 450,000 distinct CDR3 sequences. Material: blood T cells: a sorted CD56 or NKG2C T cell subset, CD4+ or CD8+ T cells, or bulk PBMC T cells (not recorded which). The source is a woman between 18 and 70 years old in good health.

J is TRBJ2-3 and V is TRBV11-2; TCRdb calls TRBD1, which cannot be checked without DNA. The CDR3 is 11 residues long. The germline gives CDR1 SGHAT, CDR2 FQNNGV. CDR3 sequence: CASSFREHRYF. Full variable domain (outside the CDR3, taken from reference TRBV11-2 and TRBJ2-3): EAGVAQSPRYKIIEKRQSVAFWCNPISGHATLYWYQQILGQGPKLLIQFQNNGVVDDSQLPKDRFSAERLKGVDSTLKIQPAKLEDSAVYLCASSFREHRYFGPGTRLTVL.

The chain combines TRBV5-1 with TRBJ2-1. Germline lookup yields CDR1 SGHRS and CDR2 YFSETQ. The CDR3 has 15 residues. The chain's CDR3 is CASSAYPSSYNEQFF.

The V gene is TRBV7-2, the J gene TRBJ1-5; TCRdb gives TRBD1 as the D gene, but with no DNA this cannot be confirmed. The CDR3 totals 12 residues. Germline V gene data show CDR1 as SGHTA and CDR2 as FQGNSA. CDR3 protein: CAGGEGNQPQHF.

V gene TRBV5-1 combines with J gene TRBJ2-7; the TCRdb D gene call, TRBD1, has no DNA to confirm it. This CDR3 region has 13 residues. Germline assignment: CDR1 SGHRS and CDR2 YFSETQ. The CDR3 reads CASTRQGADEQYF.

The chain is built from TRBV18 and TRBJ1-6. The CDR3 contains 15 residues. Germline lookup yields CDR1 KGHSH and CDR2 LQKENI. CDR3 sequence reads: CASSNALSYNSPLHF.

CDR3 region: CSARDPRTVSTEAFF. The genes are TRBV20-1 and TRBJ1-1; there is no DNA to check the TCRdb D call of TRBD1. Germline CDR1 and CDR2: DFQATT and SNEGSKA (reference sequence). The CDR3 is 15 residues long.

This chain uses TRBV5-5 with TRBJ2-2; TCRdb names TRBD2, which stays unverified in the absence of DNA. Per the germline V gene, CDR1 is SGHKS and CDR2 is YYEKEE (reference sequence). CDR3 length equals 17 residues. CDR3 sequence: CASKVNSGGANTGELFF.

V and J are TRBV20-1 and TRBJ1-5; TCRdb's D gene call, TRBD1, goes unchecked for lack of DNA. Germline CDR1 DFQATT, CDR2 SNEGSKA (reference sequence). The CDR3 consists of 14 residues. This CDR3 is CSASPGQGRRLQHF.

The chain recombines TRBV9 with TRBJ2-7; TCRdb picks TRBD2, but there is no DNA to check that call. The length of the CDR3 is 16 residues. Germline CDR1 is SGDLS and CDR2 is YYNGEE. CDR3: CASSAGGPAGSYEQYF.

Here the CDR3 reads CASSLSPGQGQDTQYF. This chain joins TRBV5-1 and TRBJ2-3; TCRdb selects TRBD1, and the lack of DNA leaves this call unchecked. The CDR3 totals 16 residues. Germline V CDR1 and CDR2: SGHRS, YFSETQ. The full variable domain, in which reference TRBV5-1 and TRBJ2-3 provide the parts outside the CDR3, is KAGVTQTPRYLIKTRGQQVTLSCSPISGHRSVSWYQQTPGQGLQFLFEYFSETQRNKGNFPGRFSGRQFSNSRSEMNVSTLELGDSALYLCASSLSPGQGQDTQYFGPGTRLTVL.

The chain is built from TRBV12-3 or TRBV12-4 and TRBJ1-5; absent DNA, TCRdb's TRBD1 call cannot be checked. This CDR3 has 15 amino acids. CDR3 amino acids: CASSVGGRSNQPQHF.

The chain uses TRBV5-6 and TRBJ2-7; TCRdb designates TRBD1, a call that cannot be tested without DNA. The CDR3 length is 15 residues. Per germline, CDR1 SGHDT and CDR2 YYEEEE. CDR3 amino acids: CASSPRGLDVYEQYF.

This chain joins TRBV7-2 and TRBJ1-1; TCRdb selects TRBD1, and the lack of DNA leaves this call unchecked. CDR3 length: 15 residues. Germline V CDR1 and CDR2: SGHTA, FQGNSA. CDR3: CASSPWADGVTEAFF.

The genes are TRBV18 and TRBJ2-1; the TCRdb D gene call, TRBD1, has no DNA to confirm it. In germline, CDR1 is KGHSH, CDR2 LQKENI. There are 15 residues in the CDR3. CDR3 amino acids: CASSPGGGTAGEQFF.

V gene TRBV20-1 combines with J gene TRBJ2-1; the TCRdb call, TRBD1, lacks DNA for checking. CDR3 length equals 13 residues. Germline V CDR1 and CDR2: DFQATT, SNEGSKA (reference sequence). The CDR3 loop is CSARLDIFNEQFF.

The chain carries TRBV9 and TRBJ1-6. Germline lookup yields CDR1 SGDLS and CDR2 YYNGEE. The CDR3 spans 13 residues. The CDR3 spells CASSADTNSPLHF. Drawing the rest from reference TRBV9 and TRBJ1-6, the complete variable domain is DSGVTQTPKHLITATGQRVTLRCSPRSGDLSVYWYQQSLDQGLQFLIQYYNGEERAKGNILERFSAQQFPDLHSELNLSSLELGDSALYFCASSADTNSPLHFGNGTRLTVT.

V is TRBV6-2 or TRBV6-3 and J is TRBJ2-1; lacking DNA, the TRBD2 call made by TCRdb goes unchecked. The CDR3 runs to 15 residues. CDR1 is MNHEY and CDR2 is SVGEGT in the germline V gene. This CDR3 is CASRPLAGGYNEQFF.

This chain links TRBV5-1 with TRBJ1-1. Germline V gives CDR1 SGHRS, CDR2 YFSETQ. The CDR3 length is 14 residues. The CDR3 loop reads CASSPRSANTEAFF.

This CDR3 is CSARGLAGGPSEQYF. The J gene is TRBJ2-7, the V gene TRBV20-1; TCRdb's D call, TRBD2, is unchecked because there is no DNA. The CDR3 sequence is 15 residues long. Germline CDR1 and CDR2: DFQATT and SNEGSKA (reference sequence).

The chain uses TRBV20-1 and TRBJ2-7; the D call of TRBD2 rests on TCRdb alone, since no DNA is present to check it. The germline gives CDR1 DFQATT, CDR2 SNEGSKA (reference sequence). The CDR3 sequence is 13 residues long. The CDR3 spells CSATAGGRTEQYF.

The chain carries TRBV30 and TRBJ2-1. CDR3 size: 13 residues. Germline V gene data show CDR1 as GTSNPN and CDR2 as SVGIG (reference sequence). The CDR3 reads CAWSANSYNEQFF. Complete variable domain (other parts from reference TRBV30 and TRBJ2-1): SQTIHQWPATLVQPVGSPLSLECTVEGTSNPNLYWYRQAAGRGLQLLFYSVGIGQISSEVPQNLSASRPQDRQFILSSKKLLLSDSGFYLCAWSANSYNEQFFGPGTRLTVL.

The rearrangement uses TRBV5-1 and TRBJ2-1; TCRdb's D call of TRBD1 is untestable without DNA. The CDR3 is 12 amino acids. Germline loops: CDR1 SGHRS, CDR2 YFSETQ. This chain's CDR3 is CASSDRGLEQFF.

This chain links TRBV10-3 with TRBJ2-2. This CDR3 comprises 14 residues. CDR1 and CDR2 (germline): ENHRY, SYGVKD. The CDR3 protein is CAISEGAYTGELFF.

V and J are TRBV20-1 and TRBJ2-1; TCRdb proposes TRBD2, but this gene call is untestable without DNA. There are 12 residues in the CDR3. Germline-derived CDR1 and CDR2 are DFQATT and SNEGSKA (reference sequence). CDR3 loop: CSATSSPDEQFF.

CDR3 sequence: CSARINDYGYTF. The chain carries TRBV20-1 and TRBJ1-2. The germline gives CDR1 DFQATT, CDR2 SNEGSKA (reference sequence). The CDR3 contains 12 residues.

V and J are TRBV9 and TRBJ2-2; the TCRdb call, TRBD2, lacks DNA for checking. Germline assignment: CDR1 SGDLS and CDR2 YYNGEE. This CDR3 is built from 15 residues. The CDR3 sequence: CASSGTRQITGELFF.

The chain uses TRBV9 and TRBJ1-6; TCRdb picks TRBD1, but there is no DNA to check that call. From germline, CDR1 is SGDLS and CDR2 YYNGEE. The CDR3 has 16 amino acids. This CDR3 reads CASSTEARVDNSPLHF.

The rearrangement joins TRBV14 to TRBJ2-2; without DNA, the TCRdb call of TRBD1 cannot be checked. In germline, CDR1 is SGHDN, CDR2 FVKESK. The CDR3 totals 14 residues. The CDR3 sequence is CASGGQVNTGELFF.

This sequence joins TRBV21-1 and TRBJ1-1; absent DNA, TCRdb's TRBD1 call cannot be checked. TRBV21-1 is tagged as a pseudogene. The CDR3 extends over 12 amino acids. CDR3 loop: CAREGRGAEAFF.